Sequencing of this T cell receptor (beta chain) was carried out in a study of T cell changes during pregnancy in multiple sclerosis. Profiled with immunoSEQ multiplex PCR; TCRdb holds only in-frame clones, not every one. The data contain 32,000 or so clones, about nine tenths of them seen just once; the ten biggest clones take up approximately 5%. From germline, CDR1 is SGHTA and CDR2 FQGNSA. V shed 5 bases and J 4 bases; nucleotides not matched to a gene: 7. There are 15 residues in the CDR3. The sample was CD8+ T cells from peripheral blood mononuclear cells, taken in the first trimester of pregnancy. This sequence originates from a female donor with multiple sclerosis, enrolled in a pregnancy study. This chain connects TRBV7-2 to TRBJ2-7; 11 nucleotides match TRBD2. CDR3 region: CASSRRLAGPYEQYF. The CDR3 bases are TGTGCCAGCAGCCGGAGACTAGCGGGACCTTACGAGCAGTACTTC.